These T cell receptor beta chains were read from a single sample in a study of blood T cell repertoires in COVID-19. Some clones are missing from TCRdb's copy, which holds only in-frame ones; the method was immunoSEQ multiplex PCR. The sample comprises 280,000 or so clones, around 87% of which are singletons, and 2% to 2.5% rests with the top ten. The sample taken for sequencing was peripheral blood. The source is a woman aged 25 to 39 who had recovered from COVID-19. Each CDR3 is given with its conserved first and last residue. The order of the fields is clone size, D gene, V gene, J gene, CDR3 DNA, CDR3 protein. D genes are given only for firm matches. Some rows mark clone size as missing; the rest say once, few, many or name a class of expanded clone.

>few|-|TRBV19|TRBJ1-1
TGTGCCAGTAGTATCACACAAGGTCGGGGGAACACTGAAGCTTTCTTT
CASSITQGRGNTEAFF
>-|TRBD1|TRBV6-1|TRBJ2-3
TGTGCCAGCAGTGAACGTGCAGGGGGCTCAGATACGCAGTATTTT
CASSERAGGSDTQYF
>once|-|TRBV7-9|TRBJ2-3
TGTGCCAGCAGCTGGGAAAGGGGCCACTCCGATACGCAGTATTTT
CASSWERGHSDTQYF
>-|-|TRBV10-1|TRBJ2-5
TGCGCCAGCACCTCCGGGGAGACCCAGTACTTC
CASTSGETQYF
>-|TRBD2|TRBV27|TRBJ2-1
TGTGCCAGCAGTCGGGGACTAGCGGCCGACAATGAGCAGTTCTTC
CASSRGLAADNEQFF
>once|-|TRBV10-2|TRBJ1-1
TGCGCCAGCACCGGGTGGGGCGCTGAAGCTTTCTTT
CASTGWGAEAFF
>-|TRBD1|TRBV5-8|TRBJ1-1
TGTGCCAGCAGCCTCGGGACAGGGCAAACTGAAGCTTTCTTT
CASSLGTGQTEAFF
>-|-|TRBV29-1|TRBJ2-3
TGCAGCGTAGCCGCGGGACCCCAAGTGGGAGATACGCAGTATTTT
CSVAAGPQVGDTQYF
>-|TRBD1|TRBV7-9|TRBJ2-7
TGTGCCAGCAGCTTGACAGGGGGCTGGTACGAGCAGTACTTC
CASSLTGGWYEQYF
>many|TRBD1|TRBV5-4|TRBJ1-2
TGTGCCAGCAGCTCCCCATACAGGGGCGCTAACTATGGCTACACCTTC
CASSSPYRGANYGYTF
>once|TRBD1|TRBV5-1|TRBJ2-7
TGCGCCAGCAGCTCCTCCGGGACAGGGGTAGTCCACGAGCAGTACTTC
CASSSSGTGVVHEQYF
>-|-|TRBV12-3/TRBV12-4|TRBJ2-5
TGTGCCAGCAGTACTCCGGAGACCCAGTACTTC
CASSTPETQYF
>-|-|TRBV6-5|TRBJ1-4
TGTGCCAGCAGTTACTCGCAAGGGGCGCTTAATGAAAAACTGTTTTTT
CASSYSQGALNEKLFF
>-|-|TRBV19|TRBJ1-6
TGTGCCAGTAGTGAAACAGGAGTCTCCTATAATTCACCCCTCCACTTT
CASSETGVSYNSPLHF
>-|TRBD1|TRBV30|TRBJ2-1
TGTGCCTGGAGTTCCGGGACAGGCTACAATGAGCAGTTCTTC
CAWSSGTGYNEQFF
>-|-|TRBV4-1|TRBJ2-7
TGCGCCAGCAGCCAAATGGACTCGCAATACGAGCAGTACTTC
CASSQMDSQYEQYF
>-|TRBD1|TRBV10-3|TRBJ1-1
TGTGCCATCACCCAGACAGGGGCGAACACTGAAGCTTTCTTT
CAITQTGANTEAFF
>-|-|TRBV4-1|TRBJ1-5
TGCGCCAGCAGCCAGGGGACACGGGGACGAAATCAGCCCCAGCATTTT
CASSQGTRGRNQPQHF
>-|TRBD1|TRBV13|TRBJ1-6
TGTGCCAGCAGCTCCCGAAGGACAGGGGAGGTATCACCCCTCCACTTT
CASSSRRTGEVSPLHF
>-|-|TRBV20-1|TRBJ1-1
TGCAGTGCTAGTACGTCGGCGGAAGGAACTGAAGCTTTCTTT
CSASTSAEGTEAFF
>-|TRBD1|TRBV6-1|TRBJ1-6
TGTGCCAGCAGTGAAAGGGACAGGACGATTTCACCCCTCCACTTT
CASSERDRTISPLHF
>once|TRBD1|TRBV10-3|TRBJ1-4
TGTGCCATCAGCCCGGGACAGGGGGAGGAAAAACTGTTTTTT
CAISPGQGEEKLFF
>-|-|TRBV7-2|TRBJ1-5
TGTGCCAGCAGCTTGGAACCCGGGTGGCCCCAGCATTTT
CASSLEPGWPQHF
>-|TRBD1|TRBV5-1|TRBJ2-3
TGCGCCAGCAGCCTGGCTTATGGGACAGAAAGCACAGATACGCAGTATTTT
CASSLAYGTESTDTQYF
>-|TRBD1|TRBV5-1|TRBJ1-1
TGCGCCAGCAGCTTGGGAGACAGGGGGCTTAACACTGAAGCTTTCTTT
CASSLGDRGLNTEAFF
>-|TRBD2|TRBV5-1|TRBJ2-2
TGCGCCAGCAGCTTGGGACTAGCGTACACCGGGGAGCTGTTTTTT
CASSLGLAYTGELFF
>-|-|TRBV7-2|TRBJ2-1
TGTGCCAGCAGCTTAGGCCCCAGAGGACAAAACAATGAGCAGTTCTTC
CASSLGPRGQNNEQFF
>-|-|TRBV2|TRBJ2-7
TGTGCCAGCACGTCGGGATCCGAGCAGTACTTC
CASTSGSEQYF
>once|TRBD2|TRBV4-1|TRBJ2-1
TGCGCCAGCAGCCAACCCTTAAGCGGGGAAGGCTACAATGAGCAGTTCTTC
CASSQPLSGEGYNEQFF
>-|TRBD2|TRBV2|TRBJ2-1
TGTGCCAGCAGTGATGGGACTAAAAATGAGCAGTTCTTC
CASSDGTKNEQFF
>-|-|TRBV18|TRBJ1-4
TGTGCCAGCTCACCATCCAGGGCAACTAATGAAAAACTGTTTTTT
CASSPSRATNEKLFF
>-|-|TRBV7-9|TRBJ2-1
TGTGCCAGCAGCCTGGACTTAACAAATGAGCAGTTCTTC
CASSLDLTNEQFF
>few|TRBD1|TRBV29-1|TRBJ1-3
TGCAGCACAACCGGGACAGGTGGAAACACCATATATTTT
CSTTGTGGNTIYF
>-|TRBD2|TRBV5-1|TRBJ2-2
TGCGCCAGCACACGGGAGGGTCCGAACACCGGGGAGCTGTTTTTT
CASTREGPNTGELFF
>few|-|TRBV21-1|TRBJ1-2
TGTGCCAGCAGCAAACACGCAGGGGGCTATGGCTACACCTTC
CASSKHAGGYGYTF
>-|TRBD2|TRBV7-8|TRBJ2-5
TGTGCCAGCACCCGAGCGGGGGCCGGGCGACCAGAGACCCAGTACTTC
CASTRAGAGRPETQYF
>-|-|TRBV7-9|TRBJ1-5
TGTGCCAGCAGCTCCTTAAGAGACAGTACGCCCCAGCATTTT
CASSSLRDSTPQHF
>-|TRBD1|TRBV5-1|TRBJ2-1
TGCGCCAGCAGCTTGACAGGGGCATCAATTAATGAGCAGTTCTTC
CASSLTGASINEQFF
>-|-|TRBV9|TRBJ2-6
TGTGCCAGCAGCCCGAACTGGGACACCTTATCTGGGGCCAACGTCCTGACTTTC
CASSPNWDTLSGANVLTF
>-|-|TRBV27|TRBJ1-1
TGTGCCAGCAGCTCCGACAGTACAAAGAACACTGAAGCTTTCTTT
CASSSDSTKNTEAFF
>-|-|TRBV6-5|TRBJ1-1
TGTGCCAGCAGCCGACGACAGAACACTGAAGCTTTCTTT
CASSRRQNTEAFF
>-|TRBD2|TRBV2|TRBJ2-3
TGTGCCAGCAGTGCTATGCGGGGGGGCACAGATACGCAGTATTTT
CASSAMRGGTDTQYF
>-|-|TRBV21-1|TRBJ2-7
TGTGCCAGCAGCAAAGGGGGGGGTTTACTGGTCGAGCAGTACTTC
CASSKGGGLLVEQYF
>-|-|TRBV10-1|TRBJ2-5
TGCGCCAGCAGTGAGTCGACAGGGACCCAGTACTTC
CASSESTGTQYF
>-|-|TRBV2|TRBJ1-1
TGTGCCAGCAGGAGAGAGGGCCCTCCTCGTACTGAAGCTTTCTTT
CASRREGPPRTEAFF
>-|-|TRBV27|TRBJ2-1
TGTGCCAGCAGTTTCTCGCGGGGAGGCGATGAGCAGTTCTTC
CASSFSRGGDEQFF